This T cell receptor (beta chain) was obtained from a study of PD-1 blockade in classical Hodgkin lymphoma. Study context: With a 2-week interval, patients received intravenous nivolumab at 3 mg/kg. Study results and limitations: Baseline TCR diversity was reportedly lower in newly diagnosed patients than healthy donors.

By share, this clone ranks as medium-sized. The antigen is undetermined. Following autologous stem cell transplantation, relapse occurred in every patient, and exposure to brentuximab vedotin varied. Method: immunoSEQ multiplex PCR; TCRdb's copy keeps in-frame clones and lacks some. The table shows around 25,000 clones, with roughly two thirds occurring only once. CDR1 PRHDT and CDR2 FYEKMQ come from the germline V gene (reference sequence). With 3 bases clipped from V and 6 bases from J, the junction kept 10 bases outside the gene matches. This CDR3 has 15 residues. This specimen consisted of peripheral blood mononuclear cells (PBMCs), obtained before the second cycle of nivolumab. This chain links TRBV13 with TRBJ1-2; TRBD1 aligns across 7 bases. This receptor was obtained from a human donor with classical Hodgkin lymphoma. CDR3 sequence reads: CASSLTKGAQDGYTF. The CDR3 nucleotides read TGTGCCAGCAGCTTGACGAAGGGGGCGCAGGATGGCTACACCTTC.